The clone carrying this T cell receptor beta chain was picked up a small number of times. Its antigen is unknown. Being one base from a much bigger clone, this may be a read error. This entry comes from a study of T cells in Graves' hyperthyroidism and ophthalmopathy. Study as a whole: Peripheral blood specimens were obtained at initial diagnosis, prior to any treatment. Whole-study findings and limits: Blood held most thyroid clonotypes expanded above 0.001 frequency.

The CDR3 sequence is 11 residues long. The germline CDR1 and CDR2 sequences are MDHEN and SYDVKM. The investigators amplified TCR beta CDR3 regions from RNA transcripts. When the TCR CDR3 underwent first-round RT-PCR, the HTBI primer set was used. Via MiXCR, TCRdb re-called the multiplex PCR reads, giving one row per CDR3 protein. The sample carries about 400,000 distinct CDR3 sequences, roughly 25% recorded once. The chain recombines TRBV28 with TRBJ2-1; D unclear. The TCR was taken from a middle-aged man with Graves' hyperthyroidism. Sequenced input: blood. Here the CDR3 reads CASRLINEQLF. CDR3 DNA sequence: TGTGCCAGCAGGTTGATCAATGAGCAGCTCTTC.